Listed below are T cell receptor beta chains from one sample, sequenced in a study of shared clonotypes between healthy human individuals. Only in-frame clones appear in the TCRdb table, and some are missing; sequencing was by immunoSEQ multiplex PCR. The top ten clones hold less than 0.35% of a sample with hundreds of thousands of clones, roughly 98% of them seen once. Sequencing used naive CD8+ T cells sorted from blood. All receptors derive from a man aged 30 to 45 in good health. Each CDR3 is given with its conserved first and last residue. A D gene is named only where the DNA matches it firmly. Clone size is not always given. Where it is, it says once, few, many or a class for expanded clones.

J gene: TRBJ1-1; D gene: -; CDR3 length: 12; clone size: -; V gene: TRBV5-1; CDR3 DNA: TGCGCCAGCAGCTTGGCACAAGATGAAGCTTTCTTT; CDR3 protein: CASSLAQDEAFF
J gene: TRBJ2-3; D gene: -; CDR3 length: 17; clone size: -; V gene: TRBV7-9; CDR3 DNA: TGTGCCAGCAGCCCACCGGCGCGGGGCCGCCTCACAGATACGCAGTATTTT; CDR3 protein: CASSPPARGRLTDTQYF
J gene: TRBJ1-1; D gene: -; CDR3 length: 15; clone size: -; V gene: TRBV6-1; CDR3 DNA: TGTGCCAGCAGTGAATTTGCTGGGGACGACACTGAAGCTTTCTTT; CDR3 protein: CASSEFAGDDTEAFF
J gene: TRBJ2-2; D gene: -; CDR3 length: 15; clone size: -; V gene: TRBV10-2; CDR3 DNA: TGCGCCAGCAGTCCAGTGGAACCGTACACCGGGGAGCTGTTTTTT; CDR3 protein: CASSPVEPYTGELFF
J gene: TRBJ2-1; D gene: -; CDR3 length: 15; clone size: -; V gene: TRBV7-9; CDR3 DNA: TGTGCCAGCAGCCACGTGGACGACTCCTACAATGAGCAGTTCTTC; CDR3 protein: CASSHVDDSYNEQFF
J gene: TRBJ1-1; D gene: -; CDR3 length: 13; clone size: -; V gene: TRBV6-6; CDR3 DNA: TGTGCCAGCACCGACGGGGGAAACCCTGAAGCTTTCTTT; CDR3 protein: CASTDGGNPEAFF
J gene: TRBJ2-7; D gene: -; CDR3 length: 16; clone size: few; V gene: TRBV5-1; CDR3 DNA: TGCGCCAGCAGCAGCTTAGCGGCCGCTAATCCCTACGAGCAGTACTTC; CDR3 protein: CASSSLAAANPYEQYF
J gene: TRBJ2-5; D gene: TRBD1; CDR3 length: 15; clone size: -; V gene: TRBV5-6; CDR3 DNA: TGTGCCAGCAGCCCAGAGCAGGGGGCTTATGAGACCCAGTACTTC; CDR3 protein: CASSPEQGAYETQYF
J gene: TRBJ2-3; D gene: -; CDR3 length: 15; clone size: -; V gene: TRBV5-1; CDR3 DNA: TGCGCCAGCAGCTTGGGATTGAAAGCAACAGATACGCAGTATTTT; CDR3 protein: CASSLGLKATDTQYF
J gene: TRBJ1-1; D gene: -; CDR3 length: 14; clone size: once; V gene: TRBV27; CDR3 DNA: TGTGCCAGCAGTACGGGACATTCGAACACTGAAGCTTTCTTT; CDR3 protein: CASSTGHSNTEAFF
J gene: TRBJ1-1; D gene: -; CDR3 length: 15; clone size: -; V gene: TRBV14; CDR3 DNA: TGTGCCAGCAGCCAGGGACTCCTTGGGGACACTGAAGCTTTCTTT; CDR3 protein: CASSQGLLGDTEAFF
J gene: TRBJ1-3; D gene: -; CDR3 length: 11; clone size: -; V gene: TRBV11-2; CDR3 DNA: TGTGCCAGCACTCCCCGAAACACCATATATTTT; CDR3 protein: CASTPRNTIYF
J gene: TRBJ2-5; D gene: TRBD1; CDR3 length: 15; clone size: -; V gene: TRBV4-1; CDR3 DNA: TGCGCCAGCAGCCAACATCTTAGGGACAGTGAGACCCAGTACTTC; CDR3 protein: CASSQHLRDSETQYF
J gene: TRBJ2-7; D gene: -; CDR3 length: 17; clone size: -; V gene: TRBV4-2; CDR3 DNA: TGTGCCAGCAGCCCATCCCTCGGCGATCTTGGGTACTACGAGCAGTACTTC; CDR3 protein: CASSPSLGDLGYYEQYF
J gene: TRBJ2-2; D gene: -; CDR3 length: 15; clone size: -; V gene: TRBV5-1; CDR3 DNA: TGCGCCAGCAGCTTCAGGACACCGAACACCGGGGAGCTGTTTTTT; CDR3 protein: CASSFRTPNTGELFF
J gene: TRBJ2-7; D gene: -; CDR3 length: 13; clone size: -; V gene: TRBV6-6; CDR3 DNA: TGTGCCAGCAGTCTGACAAACTCCTACGAGCAGTACTTC; CDR3 protein: CASSLTNSYEQYF
J gene: TRBJ2-1; D gene: TRBD2; CDR3 length: 15; clone size: -; V gene: TRBV19; CDR3 DNA: TGTGCCAGTAGTATGGGCGGGAGTTCCTACAATGAGCAGTTCTTC; CDR3 protein: CASSMGGSSYNEQFF
J gene: TRBJ1-2; D gene: -; CDR3 length: 16; clone size: -; V gene: TRBV7-2; CDR3 DNA: TGTGCCAGCAGCTTAAGGGCGGACAGCCTGAACTATGGCTACACCTTC; CDR3 protein: CASSLRADSLNYGYTF
J gene: TRBJ1-1; D gene: -; CDR3 length: 13; clone size: -; V gene: TRBV6-5; CDR3 DNA: TGTGCCAGCAGTCCTACCGTGAACACTGAAGCTTTCTTT; CDR3 protein: CASSPTVNTEAFF
J gene: TRBJ2-7; D gene: TRBD1; CDR3 length: 16; clone size: -; V gene: TRBV7-9; CDR3 DNA: TGTGCCAGCAGCTCTGGGACAGGGCACAGCTCCTACGAGCAGTACTTC; CDR3 protein: CASSSGTGHSSYEQYF
J gene: TRBJ1-4; D gene: -; CDR3 length: 11; clone size: -; V gene: TRBV13; CDR3 DNA: TGTGCCAGCAGCTTAGGTGAAAAACTGTTTTTT; CDR3 protein: CASSLGEKLFF
J gene: TRBJ2-7; D gene: TRBD2; CDR3 length: 14; clone size: -; V gene: TRBV5-1; CDR3 DNA: TGCGCCAGCAGCTTCCGGGACTATCGCTACGAGCAGTACTTC; CDR3 protein: CASSFRDYRYEQYF
J gene: TRBJ1-1; D gene: -; CDR3 length: 14; clone size: -; V gene: TRBV10-3; CDR3 DNA: TGTGCCATCAGTGAGGGTGGAGTCAACACTGAAGCTTTCTTT; CDR3 protein: CAISEGGVNTEAFF
J gene: TRBJ2-2; D gene: TRBD2; CDR3 length: 16; clone size: few; V gene: TRBV18; CDR3 DNA: TGTGCCAGCTCACTACGGACTAGCGGGTTGGCCGGGGAGCTGTTTTTT; CDR3 protein: CASSLRTSGLAGELFF
J gene: TRBJ1-1; D gene: -; CDR3 length: 15; clone size: -; V gene: TRBV6-1; CDR3 DNA: TGTGCCAGCAGTGAAGAAGCAGGAGGGAGCCTTGAAGCTTTCTTT; CDR3 protein: CASSEEAGGSLEAFF
J gene: TRBJ2-2; D gene: -; CDR3 length: 13; clone size: once; V gene: TRBV4-1; CDR3 DNA: TGCGCCAGCAGCCAAGAGAACGCCGGGGAGCTGTTTTTT; CDR3 protein: CASSQENAGELFF
J gene: TRBJ1-3; D gene: -; CDR3 length: 13; clone size: once; V gene: TRBV30; CDR3 DNA: TGTGCCTGGGATGGGGGCAGCGGAAACACCATATATTTT; CDR3 protein: CAWDGGSGNTIYF
J gene: TRBJ2-1; D gene: -; CDR3 length: 18; clone size: -; V gene: TRBV12-5; CDR3 DNA: TGTGCTAGTGGTTTGGTACGGCCAGGCGTACAATCCTACAATGAGCAGTTCTTC; CDR3 protein: CASGLVRPGVQSYNEQFF
J gene: TRBJ2-3; D gene: -; CDR3 length: 15; clone size: -; V gene: TRBV7-6; CDR3 DNA: TGTGCCAGCAGCTTAACAGATAGGAGCACAGATACGCAGTATTTT; CDR3 protein: CASSLTDRSTDTQYF
J gene: TRBJ2-3; D gene: -; CDR3 length: 11; clone size: -; V gene: TRBV20-1; CDR3 DNA: TGCAGTGCATGGACAGCAGATACGCAGTATTTT; CDR3 protein: CSAWTADTQYF
J gene: TRBJ2-7; D gene: TRBD1; CDR3 length: 14; clone size: -; V gene: TRBV7-2; CDR3 DNA: TGTGCCAGCAGCACCGGGACAGGGACCTACGAGCAGTACTTC; CDR3 protein: CASSTGTGTYEQYF
J gene: TRBJ2-7; D gene: -; CDR3 length: 15; clone size: -; V gene: TRBV4-1; CDR3 DNA: TGCGCCAGCAGCCTAAGCGGGTTGAGCTCCTACGAGCAGTACTTC; CDR3 protein: CASSLSGLSSYEQYF
J gene: TRBJ2-1; D gene: TRBD2; CDR3 length: 15; clone size: -; V gene: TRBV15; CDR3 DNA: TGTGCCACCAGCAGAGATCGGGACTACCACAATGAGCAGTTCTTC; CDR3 protein: CATSRDRDYHNEQFF
J gene: TRBJ2-3; D gene: -; CDR3 length: 11; clone size: -; V gene: TRBV5-4; CDR3 DNA: TGTGCCAGCGGAAGCACAGATACGCAGTATTTT; CDR3 protein: CASGSTDTQYF
J gene: TRBJ2-2; D gene: TRBD1; CDR3 length: 15; clone size: -; V gene: TRBV27; CDR3 DNA: TGTGCCAGCAGGGGGGGACAGGGAGGGTCCGGGGAGCTGTTTTTT; CDR3 protein: CASRGGQGGSGELFF
J gene: TRBJ2-5; D gene: -; CDR3 length: 17; clone size: -; V gene: TRBV5-1; CDR3 DNA: TGCGCCAGCAGCTTAGGTTCTGTACGCGGGAAACGAGAGACCCAGTACTTC; CDR3 protein: CASSLGSVRGKRETQYF
J gene: TRBJ1-2; D gene: -; CDR3 length: 13; clone size: -; V gene: TRBV27; CDR3 DNA: TGTGCCAGCAGTTTAGCAGGATTCGATGGCTACACCTTC; CDR3 protein: CASSLAGFDGYTF
J gene: TRBJ2-1; D gene: -; CDR3 length: 15; clone size: -; V gene: TRBV7-8; CDR3 DNA: TGTGCCAGCAGCTTACTCCAACAGGTGAGGAATGAGCAGTTCTTC; CDR3 protein: CASSLLQQVRNEQFF
J gene: TRBJ1-1; D gene: -; CDR3 length: 13; clone size: -; V gene: TRBV28; CDR3 DNA: TGTGCCAGCAGTTTGGCATGGAACACTGAAGCTTTCTTT; CDR3 protein: CASSLAWNTEAFF
J gene: TRBJ2-1; D gene: -; CDR3 length: 12; clone size: -; V gene: TRBV5-1; CDR3 DNA: TGCGCCAGCAGCCTACTTGACAATGAGCAGTTCTTC; CDR3 protein: CASSLLDNEQFF
J gene: TRBJ2-7; D gene: -; CDR3 length: 13; clone size: -; V gene: TRBV25-1; CDR3 DNA: TGTGCCAGCACCGGGTTCTCACACTACGAGCAGTACTTC; CDR3 protein: CASTGFSHYEQYF
J gene: TRBJ1-1; D gene: -; CDR3 length: 13; clone size: -; V gene: TRBV30; CDR3 DNA: TGTGCCTGGAGCACGGGCCTTAACACTGAAGCTTTCTTT; CDR3 protein: CAWSTGLNTEAFF
J gene: TRBJ2-2; D gene: -; CDR3 length: 15; clone size: -; V gene: TRBV7-9; CDR3 DNA: TGTGCCAGCAGCTCGAACAGGCTTCTCACCGGGGAGCTGTTTTTT; CDR3 protein: CASSSNRLLTGELFF
J gene: TRBJ2-1; D gene: -; CDR3 length: 12; clone size: -; V gene: TRBV5-6; CDR3 DNA: TGTGCCAGCAGCCTCCTAACCTATGAGCAGTTCTTC; CDR3 protein: CASSLLTYEQFF
J gene: TRBJ2-1; D gene: TRBD2; CDR3 length: 16; clone size: -; V gene: TRBV29-1; CDR3 DNA: TGCAGCGTCGACCCTATAGCGGGAGCGGCCTACAATGAGCAGTTCTTC; CDR3 protein: CSVDPIAGAAYNEQFF
J gene: TRBJ2-5; D gene: -; CDR3 length: 20; clone size: -; V gene: TRBV11-3; CDR3 DNA: TGTGCCAGCAGCCAAAATAGTTGGAGTGGGACTGGCCTTTCATCAGAGACCCAGTACTTC; CDR3 protein: CASSQNSWSGTGLSSETQYF
J gene: TRBJ1-5; D gene: -; CDR3 length: 18; clone size: -; V gene: TRBV2; CDR3 DNA: TGTGCCAGCAGTGAAACACCGGCCGAAACTGAACGACATCAGCCCCAGCATTTT; CDR3 protein: CASSETPAETERHQPQHF
J gene: TRBJ1-4; D gene: TRBD1; CDR3 length: 16; clone size: -; V gene: TRBV9; CDR3 DNA: TGTGCCAGCAGCGTAGACCCCACAGGGGCGGGAGAAAAACTGTTTTTT; CDR3 protein: CASSVDPTGAGEKLFF
J gene: TRBJ2-7; D gene: TRBD1; CDR3 length: 16; clone size: -; V gene: TRBV6-6; CDR3 DNA: TGTGCCAGCAGTTACTCGCTCCAGGGGGCGGGAAACGAGCAGTACTTC; CDR3 protein: CASSYSLQGAGNEQYF
J gene: TRBJ1-4; D gene: TRBD1; CDR3 length: 14; clone size: -; V gene: TRBV29-1; CDR3 DNA: TGCAGCGCGTACTACAGGGGGGCTAATGAAAAACTGTTTTTT; CDR3 protein: CSAYYRGANEKLFF
J gene: TRBJ2-7; D gene: -; CDR3 length: 15; clone size: -; V gene: TRBV27; CDR3 DNA: TGTGCCAGCAGTTTATTTATGGGGGGCTCCTACGAGCAGTACTTC; CDR3 protein: CASSLFMGGSYEQYF
J gene: TRBJ2-7; D gene: TRBD2; CDR3 length: 11; clone size: -; V gene: TRBV7-9; CDR3 DNA: TGTGCCAGCAGCCGCGGGGGCGAGCAGTACTTC; CDR3 protein: CASSRGGEQYF
J gene: TRBJ2-7; D gene: -; CDR3 length: 13; clone size: -; V gene: TRBV19; CDR3 DNA: TGTGCCAGTAGTATGCAACCAGTGGTAGAGCAGTACTTC; CDR3 protein: CASSMQPVVEQYF
J gene: TRBJ2-2; D gene: -; CDR3 length: 12; clone size: -; V gene: TRBV11-2; CDR3 DNA: TGTGCCAGCATCATTGAACCCGGGGAGCTGTTTTTT; CDR3 protein: CASIIEPGELFF
J gene: TRBJ2-1; D gene: -; CDR3 length: 13; clone size: -; V gene: TRBV4-3; CDR3 DNA: TGCGCCAGCAGCCAAGTTGCATACAATGAGCAGTTCTTC; CDR3 protein: CASSQVAYNEQFF